This TCR beta chain is from a study of cytomegalovirus exposure and HLA in healthy donors (dated by TCRdb to between 2016 and 2019). Regarding the complete study: According to a later analysis, the roughly 120 validation repertoires were produced on the same platform as the roughly 600 repertoires of the first cohort. The study aimed to test whether signatures of past pathogen exposure could be identified by cataloging public T cell receptors. A separate validation cohort of over 95 different subjects was used in addition to the approximately 700-subject first cohort. To predict cytomegalovirus infection status, the study combined high-throughput TCR immunosequencing, statistical association of individual TCRs with disease status, and machine learning.

Points on this clone: No cognate antigen has been identified for it. The sample holds no much larger clone one base away, and base qualities are not on file.

Spanning cysteine to phenylalanine, the CDR3 consists of 14 amino acids. Just CDR3 DNA is preserved here, 42 bases in frame from base 1. Looking up the germline V gene yields CDR1 SQVTM and CDR2 ANQGSEA. At the junction V is shortened by 6 bases and J by 1 base; bases outside the gene matches: 7. Broad study findings and their caveats: Most TCR sequences were seen in very few donors, while some public TCRs were found in many individuals. Of the cluster scores, about 94% were above 0 in a later analysis, which found that TCRs clustered in the first cohort also tended to co-occur in the 120 validation repertoires. Cytomegalovirus status was reported to be diagnosed by the classifier with high specificity and sensitivity in both the original and validation cohorts. All 110 or so repertoires were used to score co-occurrence in the validation cohort in a later analysis, because that analysis had no HLA typing for the cohort. A total of fewer than 200 TCR beta chains were listed by the study as associated with cytomegalovirus. In vitro tests confirmed that a few of the cytomegalovirus-associated TCR beta chains recognize cytomegalovirus antigens. According to the authors, the approach could potentially be generalized to other disease states and immunological phenotypes.

The donors belonged to the validation cohort of 90 to 150 subjects, which was separate from the approximately 660-subject first cohort. Libraries were constructed by the immunoSEQ multiplex PCR assay. As for the authors' bioinformatics: A statistical classification framework was built to diagnose cytomegalovirus status from the catalog of TCR beta chain sequences. TCRdb retrieved this table from immuneACCESS and kept in-frame rearrangements only. Not all clones are present; in checked studies, unresolved V genes account for under half, and no reason is known for the remainder. For V, J and clone size, that table is used; D and trimming come from the DNA. The sample table holds about 130,000 clones, of which roughly 90% were seen once. Of the sample, about 2% is held by the ten largest clones.

Material: PBMCs. This TCR was sampled from a woman younger than 35 in good health and CMV-seronegative. This receptor chain uses TRBV29-1 and TRBJ1-1, with 8 middle bases fitting TRBD1. This receptor carries the CDR3 CSVGRGPGNTEAFF. The nucleotide sequence reads as follows: TGCAGCGTCGGCAGGGGGCCGGGGAACACTGAAGCTTTCTTT.